This T cell receptor (beta chain) was sequenced during a study of Graves' ophthalmopathy and Graves' hyperthyroidism (dated by TCRdb to about 2018). For the wider study: Peripheral blood was collected before any treatment was given, at the time of initial diagnosis. The study used TCR beta repertoire signatures to distinguish Graves' ophthalmopathy from Graves' hyperthyroidism and to predict progression to ophthalmopathy. In total, some 140 blood samples were TCR-sequenced: 40 to 45 ophthalmopathy, some 75 hyperthyroidism and 17 hyperthyroidism-to-ophthalmopathy patients. A discovery set of 100 or so patients (around 40 ophthalmopathy, about 59 stable hyperthyroidism) was enrolled to explore V-J signatures distinguishing ophthalmopathy from hyperthyroidism. The independent validation cohort included under 20 hyperthyroidism patients plus 17 patients who later progressed from hyperthyroidism to ophthalmopathy. In a handful of hyperthyroidism patients, the T-cell repertoire of thyroid tissue was compared with the T-cell repertoire of blood. After sampling, hyperthyroidism patients received methimazole starting at 30 mg daily, and ophthalmopathy patients received high-dose intravenous methylprednisolone. The study at large found these results: In cross-validation, the 13-signature model distinguished ophthalmopathy from stable hyperthyroidism with just over 85% sensitivity and nearly 82% specificity, and in the test set the corresponding values were 80% and 75%. Sample size was not predetermined statistically, and investigators were not blinded to group allocation. In validation, the model predicted ophthalmopathy progression with more than 55% sensitivity and 72% to 80% specificity; roughly 11 predicted patients were CT-confirmed with GO in a median of approximately six months. Most expanded thyroid clonotypes with frequency above 0.001 were also detected in blood, suggesting blood repertoires may reflect the thyroid immune response.

Turning to this clonotype: The antigen it binds to is not known. No much larger clonotype is one base removed from it; base qualities were not supplied.

Trimming at the junction amounts to 1 base on V and 9 bases on J, and the germline ends lie 11 bases apart. CDR1 and CDR2 were assigned from the germline V gene as SGHRS and YFSETQ. The CDR3 spans 14 residues, from the cysteine through the phenylalanine. Of the read, only the CDR3 DNA is kept; its 42 bases are in frame from base 1. For repertoire sequencing, the TCR beta CDR3 regions were amplified from RNA transcripts. The first round was an RT-PCR using HTBI primers with the Qiagen OneStep RT-PCR kit, and this first round was followed by a second-round multiplex PCR, then size selection and purification. The libraries underwent paired-end sequencing with 100 bp reads on an Illumina HiSeq2000. The paper's processing steps were these. Reads were processed with SOAPnuke, discarding reads with adapters, uncalled bases, mean Phred below 15, or no exact constant-primer or identifier match. COPE v1.2.5 was used to merge the high-quality paired reads. Clonotypes were defined as unique nucleotide sequences and were aligned to IMGT TRB V, D and J references using MiTCR v1.1. The analysis was limited to V-J combinations with a frequency above 0.0001, which together covered 99.2% of repertoires. For each V-J combination, a TCR clonal expansion and chaos score was defined as the ratio of F50 clonal expansion to chaos observed in the TCRdist matrix. Welch's t-statistics and random forest were used to reduce features to about 14 V-J combinations, which were fed into a naive Bayes classifier. The similarity between thyroid and blood repertoires was quantified using the Morisita-Horn index. The raw public data were reprocessed by TCRdb itself: fastp quality trimming at Q25, MiXCR clonotype calling, in-frame beta chains only. Each record represents a unique CDR3 protein, reported with the most common genes and DNA among its rows. TCRdb assigned the V and J calls; the authors' analysis was not used. The sample yields about 230,000 distinct CDR3 sequences; about 47% were counted once. Roughly 50% of the sample comes from the top ten.

Ophthalmopathy patients were characterized by moderately to severely active disease, a Clinical Activity Score of at least 3, a NOSPECS grade of at least 4, and a disease duration under 3 months. Patients were excluded if they had other autoimmune diseases, uncontrolled infections, pregnancy or lactation. Diagnosis relied on clinical symptoms, serum thyroxine, TRAb, thyroid ultrasound and orbital computed tomography. Ficoll-Paque density gradient centrifugation was used to isolate PBMCs from 8.5 to 10 ml of fresh peripheral blood. Trizol reagent was used to extract the total RNA, and its quality was then checked on an Agilent 2100 Bioanalyzer.

Material: peripheral blood. The receptor was derived from an adult man with Graves' ophthalmopathy. This sequence uses TRBV5-1 and TRBJ1-6; the D gene is possibly TRBD1, with 6 bases matching. The DNA is TGCGCCAGCAGCTTGAACAGGGAGAGTTCACCCCTCCACTTT. It specifies CASSLNRESSPLHF. Joined to the reference TRBV5-1 and TRBJ1-6 proteins, this CDR3 gives the full variable domain: KAGVTQTPRYLIKTRGQQVTLSCSPISGHRSVSWYQQTPGQGLQFLFEYFSETQRNKGNFPGRFSGRQFSNSRSEMNVSTLELGDSALYLCASSLNRESSPLHFGNGTRLTVT.